A single sample is the source of the 22 T cell receptor beta chains below, sequenced in a study of T cell responses to AZD1222 COVID-19 vaccine. Profiled with immunoSEQ multiplex PCR; TCRdb holds only in-frame clones, not every one. The sample has some 50,000 clones, around nine tenths seen once. Sequences were derived from peripheral blood, sampled 28 days after the second AZD1222 dose. These receptor sequences come from an adult who received the AZD1222 COVID-19 vaccine.

The chain recombines TRBV12-5 with TRBJ2-3; the D is unclear. The germline V gene encodes CDR1 LGHNT and CDR2 FRNRAP. CDR3 length: 13 residues. Trimming pared 4 bases from V and 3 bases from J, leaving 8 bases between. Here the CDR3 reads CASGSSGTDTQYF. The CDR3 coding sequence is TGTGCTAGTGGTTCCAGTGGGACAGATACGCAGTATTTT.

The J gene is TRBJ1-5, the V gene TRBV18, with D unresolved. Germline V gene lookup returns CDR1 KGHSH and CDR2 LQKENI. There are 12 residues in the CDR3. V was trimmed by 2 bases and J by 5 bases, leaving 4 bases between them. The CDR3 nucleotides read TGTGCCAGCTCACCAGGGGATCAGCCCCAGCATTTT. Protein: CASSPGDQPQHF.

The chain uses TRBV30 and TRBJ2-7; no clear D. The germline CDR1 and CDR2 sequences are GTSNPN and SVGIG (reference sequence). The V and J ends lost 1 base and 3 bases respectively, with 4 bases between them. The CDR3 contains 11 residues. CDR3 residues: CAWSDGYEQYF. The CDR3 bases are TGTGCCTGGAGTGACGGCTACGAGCAGTACTTC.

This rearrangement joins TRBV11-2 to TRBJ2-7; TRBD2 matches 10 bases. Germline V lookup: CDR1 SGHAT, CDR2 FQNNGV. V was clipped by 4 bases and J by 3 bases; unmatched bases: 6. The CDR3 loop spans 15 amino acids. This CDR3 is CASSSTSGEYYEQYF. The CDR3 DNA sequence: TGTGCCAGCAGCTCAACTAGCGGGGAGTACTACGAGCAGTACTTC. Together with reference TRBV11-2 and TRBJ2-7, the CDR3 gives the full variable domain: EAGVAQSPRYKIIEKRQSVAFWCNPISGHATLYWYQQILGQGPKLLIQFQNNGVVDDSQLPKDRFSAERLKGVDSTLKIQPAKLEDSAVYLCASSSTSGEYYEQYFGPGTRLTVT.

CDR3 residues: CASSIGTSGFSGANVLTF. The CDR3 nucleotides are TGTGCCAGCAGCATAGGGACTAGCGGGTTTTCTGGGGCCAACGTCCTGACTTTC. The V call is TRBV9, the J call TRBJ2-6; 12 bases agree with TRBD2. The J segment lost 1 base and the V segment lost 4 bases, leaving 6 bases of the junction unmatched. From germline, CDR1 is SGDLS and CDR2 YYNGEE. The CDR3 extends over 18 amino acids.

The chain recombines TRBV19 with TRBJ1-4, with no clear D. The germline V gene has CDR1 LNHDA and CDR2 SQIVND (reference sequence). This CDR3 is 16 amino acids long. Trimming pared 5 bases from V and 0 bases from J, leaving 13 bases between. The CDR3 nucleotides are TGTGCCAGTAGTCCCCCGGAGGATGCAACTAATGAAAAACTGTTTTTT. It codes for CASSPPEDATNEKLFF.

This sequence joins TRBV3-1 (or the pseudogene TRBV3-2) and TRBJ2-7, with D possibly TRBD2 on 6 matching bases. Germline loops: CDR1 LGHDT, CDR2 YNNKEL (reference sequence). This CDR3 is 14 amino acids long. The ends were cut back, 8 bases at V and 0 bases at J, with 14 bases in the middle. The CDR3 DNA follows: TGTGCCAGCCGTTCGGGACTCAGCTCCTACGAGCAGTACTTC. Amino acids: CASRSGLSSYEQYF.

In this sample, this clone turned up once. The chain combines TRBV14 with TRBJ1-2; D gene ambiguous. V was cut by 1 base and J by 4 bases, with 4 bases left in between. This CDR3 is built from 12 residues. CDR1 SGHDN and CDR2 FVKESK come from the germline V gene. The CDR3 nucleotides are TGTGCCAGCAGCCAAGGGTTCTATGGCTACACCTTC. Residues: CASSQGFYGYTF.

The gene calls are TRBV27 and TRBJ2-1; 7 bases are shared with TRBD2. There are 14 residues in the CDR3. CDR1 is MNHEY and CDR2 is SMNVEV in the germline V gene (reference sequence). Trimming cost V 0 bases and J 7 bases; bases outside gene matches: 3. The DNA of the CDR3 is TGTGCCAGCAGTTTATCACTAGCGTGGAATGAGCAGTTCTTC. This gives the protein CASSLSLAWNEQFF.

This chain links TRBV5-6 with TRBJ1-1; D is unclear. V dropped 4 bases and J dropped 3 bases, with 13 bases sitting between them. The germline CDR1 and CDR2 sequences are SGHDT and YYEEEE. The CDR3 extends over 14 amino acids. The CDR3 loop is CASSVRGWDTEAFF. CDR3 in DNA: TGTGCCAGCAGCGTCCGGGGTTGGGACACTGAAGCTTTCTTT.

The chain couples TRBV3-1 (or the pseudogene TRBV3-2) to TRBJ1-1; 8 nucleotides match TRBD1. The CDR3 consists of 14 residues. Germline assignment: CDR1 LGHDT and CDR2 YNNKEL (reference sequence). J lost 4 bases, V lost 4 bases, and 5 bases had no gene match. CDR3 sequence reads: CASSPPGGGTEAFF. CDR3 coding DNA: TGTGCCAGCAGCCCGCCAGGGGGCGGCACTGAAGCTTTCTTT.

The V call is TRBV20-1, the J call TRBJ2-1; 9 bases fit TRBD2. V lost 6 bases to trimming and J lost 8 bases; unmatched junction nucleotides: 2. Germline CDR1 is DFQATT and CDR2 is SNEGSKA (reference sequence). CDR3 length: 11 amino acids. This CDR3 is CSAGLADEQFF. DNA for the CDR3: TGCAGTGCGGGACTAGCCGATGAGCAGTTCTTC.

The chain links TRBV30 to TRBJ1-2, with 8 bases matching TRBD1. CDR3 length: 14 amino acids. The germline CDR1 and CDR2 sequences are GTSNPN and SVGIG (reference sequence). The J segment lost 8 bases and the V segment lost 4 bases, leaving 12 bases of the junction unmatched. CDR3 sequence reads: CAWTGGDRIRGYTF. The CDR3 nucleotides are TGTGCCTGGACGGGGGGGGACAGGATAAGGGGCTACACCTTC.

The V and J genes are TRBV6-2 or TRBV6-3 and TRBJ1-4; no definite D call. Germline V lookup: CDR1 MNHEY, CDR2 SVGEGT. The CDR3 spans 15 residues. Trimming left V 2 bases short and J 5 bases short, with 12 bases between. CDR3 sequence: CASSYNIWANEKLFF. Written as DNA, the CDR3 is TGTGCCAGCAGTTACAACATTTGGGCGAATGAAAAACTGTTTTTT.

CDR3 nucleotide sequence: TGTGCCAGCAGTGAAGCGCGGCGGCCCTCCTACAATGAGCAGTTCTTC. It translates to CASSEARRPSYNEQFF. V and J are TRBV2 and TRBJ2-1; D ambiguous. Trimming removed 0 bases from V and 0 bases from J, with 9 bases in between. CDR3 length: 16 residues. Per the germline V gene, CDR1 is SNHLY and CDR2 is FYNNEI.

The chain is built from TRBV9 and TRBJ2-3; D possibly uses TRBD1 or TRBD2 (5 bases each). Germline-derived CDR1 and CDR2 are SGDLS and YYNGEE. The V end was cut by 0 bases, the J end by 0 bases, with 8 bases between. The CDR3 is 15 residues long. CDR3 coding DNA: TGTGCCAGCAGCGTAGTGAGGGGAAGCACAGATACGCAGTATTTT. Protein product: CASSVVRGSTDTQYF. Supplemented by reference TRBV9 and TRBJ2-3, the full variable domain reads DSGVTQTPKHLITATGQRVTLRCSPRSGDLSVYWYQQSLDQGLQFLIQYYNGEERAKGNILERFSAQQFPDLHSELNLSSLELGDSALYFCASSVVRGSTDTQYFGPGTRLTVL.

The chain is built from TRBV2 and TRBJ1-1; D not resolved. V gave up 10 bases and J gave up 1 base, with 10 bases separating them. Germline V gene sequence: CDR1 SNHLY, CDR2 FYNNEI. The CDR3 extends over 12 amino acids. CDR3: CANSHRNTEAFF. The CDR3 DNA is TGTGCCAACTCACATAGGAACACTGAAGCTTTCTTT. The whole variable domain, remainder taken from reference TRBV2 and TRBJ1-1, is EPEVTQTPSHQVTQMGQEVILRCVPISNHLYFYWYRQILGQKVEFLVSFYNNEISEKSEIFDDQFSVERPDGSNFTLKIRSTKLEDSAMYFCANSHRNTEAFFGQGTRLTVV.

The chain carries TRBV5-1 and TRBJ2-7; perhaps TRBD2 as D (6 bases). In germline, CDR1 is SGHRS, CDR2 YFSETQ. Trimming stripped 0 bases from V and 1 base from J, with 17 bases between. The CDR3 consists of 17 residues. The CDR3 nucleotides are TGCGCCAGCAGCTTGGAGGCTAGCGCTCTCCCTTCCTACGAGCAGTACTTC. Translation gives CASSLEASALPSYEQYF. Complete variable domain (other parts from reference TRBV5-1 and TRBJ2-7): KAGVTQTPRYLIKTRGQQVTLSCSPISGHRSVSWYQQTPGQGLQFLFEYFSETQRNKGNFPGRFSGRQFSNSRSEMNVSTLELGDSALYLCASSLEASALPSYEQYFGPGTRLTVT.

The chain uses TRBV9 and TRBJ1-6; 10 nucleotides align to TRBD1. The CDR3 length is 15 residues. Germline-derived CDR1 and CDR2 are SGDLS and YYNGEE. The V and J ends lost 0 bases and 10 bases, in that order; junction bases with no gene match: 4. The CDR3 protein is CASSVGQGARSPLHF. For the CDR3, the DNA is TGTGCCAGCAGCGTAGGACAGGGGGCAAGGTCACCCCTCCACTTT. Complete variable domain (other parts from reference TRBV9 and TRBJ1-6): DSGVTQTPKHLITATGQRVTLRCSPRSGDLSVYWYQQSLDQGLQFLIQYYNGEERAKGNILERFSAQQFPDLHSELNLSSLELGDSALYFCASSVGQGARSPLHFGNGTRLTVT.

This rearrangement joins TRBV21-1 to TRBJ1-1. TRBV21-1 is a listed pseudogene. CDR3 length: 14 residues. CDR3 protein: CASSGGREDTEAFF. The CDR3 DNA reads TGTGCCAGCAGCGGAGGGAGGGAGGACACTGAAGCTTTCTTT.

The chain combines TRBV5-5 with TRBJ2-7, with 7 bases fitting TRBD2. The CDR3 loop spans 15 amino acids. The ends lost 0 bases at V and 4 bases at J; junction bases unmatched: 7. Germline CDR1 is SGHKS and CDR2 is YYEKEE (reference sequence). CDR3 bases: TGTGCCAGCAGCTTGGGGCCACGGGGGGAGTACGAGCAGTACTTC. Its protein product is CASSLGPRGEYEQYF.

The chain joins TRBV5-4 to TRBJ2-1; 11 bases align to TRBD2. CDR1 SGHNT and CDR2 YYREEE come from the germline V gene (reference sequence). The CDR3 is made up of 16 amino acids. The ends lost 4 bases at V and 3 bases at J; junction bases unmatched: 6. This CDR3 is CASSLTSGTNYNEQFF. The CDR3 DNA reads as TGTGCCAGCAGCCTGACTAGCGGGACAAACTACAATGAGCAGTTCTTC.